The 12 T cell receptor beta chains presented below share a single source sample, sequenced in a study of graft-versus-host responses after intestinal transplantation. These receptors' antigens are unknown. Sequencing was performed with immunoSEQ multiplex PCR; in TCRdb, only in-frame clones are kept and a portion is missing. The sample consists of tens of thousands of clones, roughly 95% of them appearing once. The source was unstimulated CD8+ T cells sorted from spleen or lymph node cells, collected before transplant. The receptor set was obtained from a human donor who was the organ donor for an intestinal transplant.

The V and J genes are TRBV13 and TRBJ2-2, with 7 bases that match TRBD1. The CDR3 runs 17 residues. With 4 bases clipped from V and 4 bases from J, the junction kept 12 bases outside the gene matches. Per germline, CDR1 PRHDT and CDR2 FYEKMQ (reference sequence). CDR3 DNA sequence: TGTGCCAGCAGCTCCGCGAATACAGGGGATCGCACCGGGGAGCTGTTTTTT. Translating gives CASSSANTGDRTGELFF.

The chain links TRBV29-1 to TRBJ2-1; TRBD2 aligns across 11 bases. CDR1 and CDR2 (germline): SQVTM, ANQGSEA. Trimming cost V 1 base and J 2 bases; bases outside gene matches: 4. This CDR3 contains 16 residues. The CDR3 region is CSVEGLAGITYNEQFF. CDR3 in DNA: TGCAGCGTTGAAGGACTAGCGGGGATAACCTACAATGAGCAGTTCTTC.

The chain employs TRBV7-9 and TRBJ1-2; D unresolved. Germline CDR1 SEHNR, CDR2 FQNEAQ (reference sequence). With 2 bases removed from V and 3 bases from J, the gap between germline ends came to 7 bases. The CDR3 covers 13 residues. The DNA of the CDR3 is TGTGCCAGCAGCTTACCGGGAGACTATGGCTACACCTTC. Its translation is CASSLPGDYGYTF.

The V and J genes are TRBV6-5 and TRBJ1-1; 8 bases match TRBD1. This CDR3 has 16 residues. Trimming took 2 bases from V and 1 from J; bases not matched to a gene: 6. Germline CDR1 and CDR2: MNHEY and SVGAGI. CDR3: CASSYAPGQGNTEAFF. In DNA form, the CDR3 reads TGTGCCAGCAGTTACGCCCCCGGACAGGGGAACACTGAAGCTTTCTTT.

V usage is TRBV10-3 and J usage is TRBJ2-3; D remains ambiguous. Trimming shortened V by 4 bases and J by 5 bases, and 13 bases separated the two germline ends. This CDR3 spans 14 amino acids. Germline V gene sequence: CDR1 ENHRY, CDR2 SYGVKD. CDR3 DNA: TGTGCCATCAGTGGGCCCGAGTTGGGAGATACGCAGTATTTT. Protein product: CAISGPELGDTQYF.

The rearrangement uses TRBV27 and TRBJ2-6, with unresolved D. The CDR3 is 15 amino acids. Germline V gene sequence: CDR1 MNHEY, CDR2 SMNVEV (reference sequence). V lost 0 bases and J lost 0, with 3 bases in between. CDR3 sequence: CASSLSLSGANVLTF. As DNA, the CDR3 is TGTGCCAGCAGTTTATCCCTCTCTGGGGCCAACGTCCTGACTTTC.

The chain links TRBV5-4 to TRBJ2-7; 9 nucleotides align to TRBD1. CDR3 length: 15 amino acids. Germline loops: CDR1 SGHNT, CDR2 YYREEE (reference sequence). V lost 4 bases, J lost 4 bases, and 9 bases stayed unmatched. CDR3 region: CASSPDRGSTYEQYF. In DNA, the CDR3 is TGTGCCAGCAGCCCAGACAGGGGGTCTACGTACGAGCAGTACTTC.

CDR3 protein: CASNTGGLTDTQYF. CDR3 DNA sequence: TGTGCCAGCAATACGGGGGGCCTCACAGATACGCAGTATTTT. This chain links TRBV9 with TRBJ2-3; TRBD2 is a possible D gene (7 bases). Trimming took off 6 bases at V and 2 bases at J, with 13 bases between the two ends. This CDR3 spans 14 amino acids. The germline gives CDR1 SGDLS, CDR2 YYNGEE.

The rearrangement uses TRBV4-1 and TRBJ1-3, with D uncertain. In germline, CDR1 is MGHRA, CDR2 YSYEKL. The V and J ends lost 0 bases and 0 bases respectively, with 18 bases between them. CDR3 size: 19 residues. Written as DNA, the CDR3 is TGCGCCAGCAGCCAAGATTGGTTTTCTATAGGGAACTCTGGAAACACCATATATTTT. Translated, it gives CASSQDWFSIGNSGNTIYF.

The chain is built from TRBV19 and TRBJ1-2, with 9 bases matching TRBD1. The CDR3 contains 13 residues. CDR1 is LNHDA and CDR2 is SQIVND in the germline V gene (reference sequence). The J segment lost 8 bases and the V segment lost 5 bases, leaving 6 bases of the junction unmatched. CDR3 in amino acids: CASSSRTGEGYTF. CDR3 sequence (DNA): TGTGCCAGTAGTTCTCGGACAGGGGAAGGCTACACCTTC.

This clone was seen a single time. The rearrangement links TRBV5-1 to TRBJ1-3; the match to TRBD1 covers 7 bases. The germline V gene has CDR1 SGHRS and CDR2 YFSETQ. The trim removed 2 bases at V and 2 bases at J, leaving 1 base unmatched. CDR3 length: 14 residues. CDR3 nucleotide sequence: TGCGCCAGCAGCTTACAGGGGACTGGAAACACCATATATTTT. Its protein is CASSLQGTGNTIYF.

The CDR3 region has the DNA TGTGCCAGCAGCTTAGCGGAGGGACAGGGCGGTGAAAAACTGTTTTTT. This gives the protein CASSLAEGQGGEKLFF. The V gene is TRBV7-2, the J gene TRBJ1-4; TRBD1 aligns across 9 bases. This CDR3 comprises 16 residues. V shed 0 bases and J 7 bases; nucleotides not matched to a gene: 6. The germline gives CDR1 SGHTA, CDR2 FQGNSA.